This paragraph covers one T cell receptor beta chain sequence. Antigen: not known. Preparation of the bulk TCR libraries relied on previously described methods and listed TCR primers. A single record per CDR3 protein comes from TCRdb applying MiXCR to the PCR reads. The sample records under 600,000 distinct CDR3 sequences, around 21% being singletons. The sample belongs to a study of molecular identifiers for immune sequencing clone quantification. The study's findings and limits: The study reportedly detected spiked Jurkat TCR RNA from one cell among approximately 1 million naive cells. Shared barcodes on identical TCR molecules could underestimate the sizes of highly expanded clones.

The clonotype was recovered from a human donor in good health. Some libraries in this study had Jurkat cell RNA spiked in. What was sequenced was naive CD8+ T cells from blood, with Jurkat cell RNA spiked in. Subset in this sample: FACS-sorted CD8+CD4-CCR7+CD45RA+ naive T cells.

The CDR3 is CATMEGDTIYF. CDR3 sequence (DNA): TGTGCCACCATGGAGGGGGACACCATATATTTT. V gene TRBV15 combines with J gene TRBJ1-3; D is perhaps TRBD1 (6 bases). This CDR3 has 11 amino acids. The germline V gene has CDR1 LNHNV and CDR2 YYDKDF (reference sequence). Trimming cost V 7 bases and J 8 bases, with 9 bases left between them.